A selection of T cell receptor beta chains follows, all from one sample in a study of cytomegalovirus exposure and HLA in healthy donors. Assay: immunoSEQ multiplex PCR; the TCRdb copy retains only in-frame clones and omits some. The sample has fewer than 200,000 clones, 75% to 85% seen once. The sequenced sample was PBMCs. These receptors came from a man aged 25-40 years in good health and CMV-seronegative. The CDR3 runs from the conserved cysteine through the conserved F or W. D genes are given only for firm matches. Some rows have no size entry. The others give once, few or many, or a class for an expanded clone.

V	length	J	size	D	CDR3	DNA
TRBV6-1	15	TRBJ2-3	.	.	CASTGQQGHTDTQYF	TGTGCCAGCACCGGGCAACAGGGACACACAGATACGCAGTATTTT
TRBV9	16	TRBJ2-2	.	TRBD2	CASSVGGTRNTGELFF	TGTGCCAGCAGCGTGGGGGGGACGAGAAACACCGGGGAGCTGTTTTTT
TRBV28	11	TRBJ1-5	.	.	CASTQGEAQHF	TGTGCCAGCACCCAAGGGGAGGCCCAGCATTTT
TRBV6-5	13	TRBJ1-2	once	TRBD1	CASKRGGAYGYTF	TGTGCCAGCAAGAGAGGGGGCGCCTATGGCTACACCTTC
TRBV9	15	TRBJ2-4	few	.	CASSVDAGRRNIQYF	TGTGCCAGCAGCGTAGATGCGGGAAGGAGAAACATTCAGTACTTC
TRBV23-1	14	TRBJ1-1	few	.	CASGGRELNTEAFF	TGCGCCAGCGGCGGGAGGGAATTGAACACTGAAGCTTTCTTT
TRBV14	17	TRBJ1-3	.	TRBD1	CASSQGVGGGLGNTIYF	TGTGCCAGCAGCCAAGGGGTAGGGGGCGGACTTGGAAACACCATATATTTT
TRBV6-1	15	TRBJ1-2	.	TRBD1	CASSEGWGQTYGYTF	TGTGCCAGCAGTGAAGGGTGGGGACAGACCTATGGCTACACCTTC
TRBV7-3	16	TRBJ2-3	once	TRBD2	CASSFRLAGDGDTQYF	TGTGCCAGCAGTTTCCGACTAGCGGGGGATGGAGATACGCAGTATTTT
TRBV27	15	TRBJ1-2	.	.	CASSLLGDRTYGYTF	TGTGCCAGCAGTTTATTAGGCGACAGAACCTATGGCTACACCTTC
TRBV7-8	16	TRBJ2-2	.	.	CASSLSLQGGTGELFF	TGTGCCAGCAGCCTCTCCCTTCAGGGAGGTACCGGGGAGCTGTTTTTT
TRBV27	14	TRBJ2-7	few	.	CASSPRGDSYEQYF	TGTGCCAGCAGTCCCAGGGGGGACTCCTACGAGCAGTACTTC
TRBV29-1	11	TRBJ2-5	.	TRBD2	CSYLGGDAQYF	TGCAGCTACTTGGGGGGGGACGCCCAGTACTTC
TRBV7-6	14	TRBJ1-6	.	.	CASSLQGFYSPLHF	TGTGCCAGCAGCTTGCAGGGGTTTTACTCACCCCTCCACTTT
TRBV2	13	TRBJ1-6	.	TRBD1	CARDSGGTSPLHF	TGTGCCAGAGACTCAGGGGGCACTTCACCCCTCCACTTT
TRBV9	14	TRBJ2-1	.	.	CASSVVQGTNEQFF	TGTGCCAGCAGCGTAGTTCAGGGGACGAATGAGCAGTTCTTC
TRBV6-1	16	TRBJ1-6	.	.	CASSEALRQVNSPLHF	TGTGCCAGCAGTGAAGCGCTTCGGCAGGTTAATTCACCCCTCCACTTT
TRBV7-3	13	TRBJ1-2	.	TRBD1	CASSLNRGHGYTF	TGTGCCAGCAGCTTAAACAGGGGGCACGGCTACACCTTC
TRBV5-4	13	TRBJ1-2	.	.	CASSLPRGNGYTF	TGTGCCAGCAGCTTACCCAGGGGAAATGGCTACACCTTC
TRBV29-1	13	TRBJ2-5	.	TRBD1	CSVDEGTEETQYF	TGCAGCGTTGATGAAGGGACAGAAGAGACCCAGTACTTC
TRBV9	14	TRBJ1-2	.	TRBD1	CASGPGQGDYGYTF	TGTGCCAGCGGTCCCGGACAGGGCGACTATGGCTACACCTTC
TRBV5-1	17	TRBJ1-1	once	.	CASSLYRGQSMNTEAFF	TGCGCCAGCAGCTTGTATAGGGGCCAGTCAATGAACACTGAAGCTTTCTTT
TRBV18	13	TRBJ2-5	.	.	CASSGGIRETQYF	TGTGCCAGCTCAGGAGGGATTAGGGAGACCCAGTACTTC
TRBV29-1	14	TRBJ1-1	.	.	CSVAPVVADTEAFF	TGCAGCGTTGCCCCGGTGGTCGCGGACACTGAAGCTTTCTTT
TRBV7-9	17	TRBJ1-2	.	.	CSSYVPPEGQSNYGYTF	TGTTCCAGCTATGTACCCCCGGAGGGCCAATCTAACTATGGCTACACCTTC
TRBV9	16	TRBJ2-1	once	TRBD2	CASSPAGTSGYNEQFF	TGTGCCAGCAGCCCGGCGGGGACTAGCGGATACAATGAGCAGTTCTTC
TRBV30	16	TRBJ2-3	.	.	CAWSVDGGRTTDTQYF	TGTGCCTGGAGTGTTGATGGAGGGAGAACCACAGATACGCAGTATTTT
TRBV28	12	TRBJ1-2	.	.	CASSPPPYGYTF	TGTGCCAGCAGTCCTCCCCCCTATGGCTACACCTTC
TRBV28	18	TRBJ2-3	.	TRBD2	CASSFPGLAGVGTDTQYF	TGTGCCAGCAGTTTTCCGGGACTAGCGGGGGTAGGAACAGATACGCAGTATTTT
TRBV5-1	14	TRBJ1-1	few	TRBD1	CASSPGQGLTEAFF	TGCGCCAGCAGCCCGGGACAGGGTTTGACTGAAGCTTTCTTT
TRBV20-1	11	TRBJ1-6	.	.	CSAPLNSPLHF	TGCAGTGCCCCCCTAAATTCACCCCTCCACTTT
TRBV7-9	15	TRBJ1-4	.	.	CSSSTHRAHNEKLFF	TGTTCCAGCAGCACCCACAGGGCACATAATGAAAAACTGTTTTTT
TRBV11-2	14	TRBJ2-7	few	TRBD2	CASSGSGASYEQYF	TGTGCCAGCAGCGGCAGCGGGGCGTCCTACGAGCAGTACTTC
TRBV30	16	TRBJ2-1	few	TRBD2	CAWSVRVAGGGDEQFF	TGTGCCTGGAGTGTACGTGTAGCGGGAGGAGGCGATGAGCAGTTCTTC
TRBV7-8	18	TRBJ1-5	.	TRBD1	CASSLVEGTDYSNQPQHF	TGTGCCAGCAGCTTAGTTGAGGGGACAGATTATAGCAATCAGCCCCAGCATTTT
TRBV6-5	15	TRBJ2-5	.	.	CASINRPGQQETQYF	TGTGCCAGCATCAACAGGCCGGGACAACAAGAGACCCAGTACTTC
TRBV27	13	TRBJ2-7	.	TRBD1	CASGPGQGYEQYF	TGTGCCAGCGGTCCGGGACAGGGCTACGAGCAGTACTTC